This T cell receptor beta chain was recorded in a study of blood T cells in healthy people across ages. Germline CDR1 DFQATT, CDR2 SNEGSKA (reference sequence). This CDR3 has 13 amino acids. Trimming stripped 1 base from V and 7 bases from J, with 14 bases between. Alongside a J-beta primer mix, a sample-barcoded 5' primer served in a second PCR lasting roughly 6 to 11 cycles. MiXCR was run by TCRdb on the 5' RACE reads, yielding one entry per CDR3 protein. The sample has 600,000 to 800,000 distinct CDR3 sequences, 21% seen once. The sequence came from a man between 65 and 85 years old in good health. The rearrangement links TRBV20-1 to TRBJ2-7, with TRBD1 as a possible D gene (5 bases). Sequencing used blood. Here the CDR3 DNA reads TGCAGTGCTAGAGTGGACATGGTTGGGGAGCAGTACTTC. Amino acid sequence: CSARVDMVGEQYF.